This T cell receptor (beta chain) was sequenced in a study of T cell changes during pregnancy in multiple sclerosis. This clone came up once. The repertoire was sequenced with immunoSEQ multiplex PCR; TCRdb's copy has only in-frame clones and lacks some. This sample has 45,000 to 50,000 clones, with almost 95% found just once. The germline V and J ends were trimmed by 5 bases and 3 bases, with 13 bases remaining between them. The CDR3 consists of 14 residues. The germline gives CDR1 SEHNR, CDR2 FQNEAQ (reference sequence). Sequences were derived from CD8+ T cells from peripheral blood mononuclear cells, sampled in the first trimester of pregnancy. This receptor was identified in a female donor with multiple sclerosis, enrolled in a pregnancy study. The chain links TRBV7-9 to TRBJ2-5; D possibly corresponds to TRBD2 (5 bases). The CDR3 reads CASSPEGLEETQYF. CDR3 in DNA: TGTGCCAGCAGCCCCGAGGGCCTGGAAGAGACCCAGTACTTC.